A single sample gave rise to the 5 T cell receptor beta chains below, sequenced in a study of blood T cell repertoires in COVID-19. Using immunoSEQ multiplex PCR, the repertoire was profiled, and TCRdb retains in-frame clones only, with some absent. The sample contains 200,000 to 250,000 clones, under 90% of which appear only once. Sample: peripheral blood. The receptors were sampled from a man aged 30-40 years with active or convalescent COVID-19.

This rearrangement joins TRBV10-3 to TRBJ2-7, with 8 positions matching TRBD1. J lost 4 bases, V lost 6 bases, and 8 bases had no gene match. CDR1 and CDR2 (germline): ENHRY, SYGVKD. The CDR3 is 14 residues long. CDR3 in DNA: TGTGCCATCAGGCCGCAGGGGGCGAGATACGAGCAGTACTTC. Protein: CAIRPQGARYEQYF.

This clone was recorded a few times. The chain links TRBV6-4 to TRBJ1-1; 8 nucleotides line up with TRBD1. CDR1 MRHNA and CDR2 SNTAGT come from the germline V gene. V trimming: 6 bases; J trimming: 5 bases; junction bases outside the gene matches: 11. This CDR3 contains 15 residues. The CDR3 protein is CASRRTGFDSTEAFF. The CDR3 DNA follows: TGTGCCAGCAGGAGGACAGGGTTTGATTCGACTGAAGCTTTCTTT.

The chain combines TRBV12-3 or TRBV12-4 with TRBJ2-1, with D possibly matching TRBD1 (6 bases). The V end lost 7 bases, the J end lost 7 bases, and 11 bases lay between the germline ends. The CDR3 is 12 residues long. Here the CDR3 DNA reads TGTGCCAGCACTAATCAGGGGAATGAGCAGTTCTTC. Amino acid sequence: CASTNQGNEQFF.

V and J are TRBV3-1 (or the pseudogene TRBV3-2) and TRBJ1-5; D is uncertain. Trimming removed 1 base from V and 5 bases from J, with 6 bases in between. The CDR3 sequence is 13 residues long. Germline-derived CDR1 and CDR2 are LGHDT and YNNKEL (reference sequence). The CDR3 here is CASSQGQYQPQHF. CDR3 DNA sequence: TGTGCCAGCAGCCAAGGTCAGTATCAGCCCCAGCATTTT.

The chain combines TRBV30 with TRBJ1-1, with TRBD1 matching over 8 bases. CDR1 GTSNPN and CDR2 SVGIG come from the germline V gene (reference sequence). The ends lost 2 bases at V and 7 bases at J; junction bases unmatched: 9. The CDR3 contains 14 residues. Here the CDR3 DNA reads TGTGCCTGGAGTCAGGGGGCTCGGGGACGTGAAGCTTTCTTT. As protein: CAWSQGARGREAFF.